This T cell receptor (beta chain) was sequenced during a study of beta chain features in type 1 diabetes. This clone was counted a few times. What it binds is not known. CDR3 length equals 14 residues. Per the germline V gene, CDR1 is SQVTM and CDR2 is ANQGSEA. Trimming left V 4 bases short and J 5 bases short, with 18 bases between. All of the isolated RNA was reverse transcribed, so expressed TCRB transcripts were sequenced. Clones were read by immunoSEQ multiplex PCR, and TCRdb kept only the in-frame ones, dropping some. The sample has 810,000 or so clones, roughly 16% seen once. Every donor provided one heparinised blood draw, which averaged approximately 100 mL. In all sorted populations, purity surpassed 95%. Study outcomes and limitations: A greater similarity of naive, central memory and Treg TCRB repertoires was seen among patients than among healthy donors. The study left unresolved whether HLA type influences TCRB rearrangement.

The TCR comes from a woman between 18 and 29 years old in good health. The V call is TRBV29-1, the J call TRBJ2-7; either TRBD1 or TRBD2 may fit D (5 bases each). Sample: naive CD4+ T cells from blood. The CDR3 region is CSVVGVKGRDEQYF. CDR3 nucleotides: TGCAGCGTTGTGGGGGTTAAGGGGCGGGACGAGCAGTACTTC.